The 7 T cell receptor beta chains reported below all come from one sample, sequenced in a study of CD8 T cells in ankylosing spondylitis. Study-wide results and caveats: Several highly homologous variants formed a TCR beta motif that appeared characteristic of ankylosing spondylitis blood.

Antigen specificity for these receptors is unknown. Each CDR3 protein is one row after TCRdb ran MiXCR on the 5' RACE reads. The sample consists of a few hundred thousand distinct CDR3 sequences, 20% to 25% of them appearing once. The sequencing input was blood, either unsorted or a sorted T cell fraction (not recorded which). The receptors shown here come from a male donor with ankylosing spondylitis.

This clonotype was counted only a few times. The chain combines TRBV25-1 with TRBJ1-1; D is unresolved. CDR1 MGHDK and CDR2 SYGVNS come from the germline V gene. V lost 2 bases and J 1 base, leaving 11 bases between the germline ends. The CDR3 has 15 amino acids. CDR3 in DNA: TGTGCCAGCAGTGAAGCCCTGACGGGGAACACTGAAGCTTTCTTT. Amino acids: CASSEALTGNTEAFF.

This clonotype was observed a handful of times. The chain joins TRBV20-1 to TRBJ2-7; D is perhaps TRBD1 (6 bases). Germline CDR1 is DFQATT and CDR2 is SNEGSKA (reference sequence). V dropped 3 bases and J dropped 4 bases, with 16 bases sitting between them. The CDR3 extends over 14 amino acids. The DNA of the CDR3 is TGCAGTGCTAGCCGGCAGGGGTTGACGTACGAGCAGTACTTC. It yields the protein CSASRQGLTYEQYF.

A few counts support this clonotype. The chain links TRBV2 to TRBJ2-1; a weak D match, TRBD2 (5 bases). The CDR3 is 14 amino acids. V lost 4 bases and J 0 bases, leaving 7 bases between the germline ends. Germline lookup yields CDR1 SNHLY and CDR2 FYNNEI. CDR3 amino acids: CASSGRVSYNEQFF. The DNA for the CDR3 is TGTGCCAGCAGTGGGCGGGTCTCCTACAATGAGCAGTTCTTC.

This clonotype was seen a handful of times. The chain couples TRBV20-1 to TRBJ2-7; D may correspond to TRBD1 or TRBD2 (5 bases each). The germline V and J ends were trimmed by 1 base and 5 bases, with 15 bases remaining between them. The CDR3 length is 14 residues. Per germline, CDR1 DFQATT and CDR2 SNEGSKA (reference sequence). This chain's CDR3 is CSARGDGAVDEQYF. DNA of the CDR3: TGCAGTGCTAGAGGGGACGGGGCCGTGGACGAGCAGTACTTC.

There are a few counts of this clonotype. V gene TRBV20-1 combines with J gene TRBJ2-2, with 10 bases aligning to TRBD1. V gave up 6 bases and J gave up 3 bases; unmatched junction bases: 4. The CDR3 has 14 amino acids. CDR1 DFQATT and CDR2 SNEGSKA come from the germline V gene (reference sequence). CDR3 protein: CSAEGQGYTGELFF. CDR3 DNA sequence: TGCAGTGCCGAGGGACAGGGGTACACCGGGGAGCTGTTTTTT.

The chain carries TRBV4-3 and TRBJ2-3, with D possibly being TRBD1 (6 bases). Trimming left V 3 bases short and J 6 bases short, with 13 bases between. CDR3 length equals 14 residues. The germline gives CDR1 LGHNA, CDR2 YSLEER. CDR3 region: CASSQSTGSDTQYF. CDR3 nucleotides: TGCGCCAGCAGCCAGAGCACAGGGTCGGATACGCAGTATTTT.

The gene calls are TRBV6-5 and TRBJ1-3; unclear D gene. Trimming pared 0 bases from V and 4 bases from J, leaving 10 bases between. The CDR3 runs to 15 residues. Germline V CDR1 and CDR2: MNHEY, SVGAGI. The CDR3 protein is CASSYSGGSGNTIYF. In nucleotides, the CDR3 is TGTGCCAGCAGTTACTCAGGAGGTTCGGGAAACACCATATATTTT.